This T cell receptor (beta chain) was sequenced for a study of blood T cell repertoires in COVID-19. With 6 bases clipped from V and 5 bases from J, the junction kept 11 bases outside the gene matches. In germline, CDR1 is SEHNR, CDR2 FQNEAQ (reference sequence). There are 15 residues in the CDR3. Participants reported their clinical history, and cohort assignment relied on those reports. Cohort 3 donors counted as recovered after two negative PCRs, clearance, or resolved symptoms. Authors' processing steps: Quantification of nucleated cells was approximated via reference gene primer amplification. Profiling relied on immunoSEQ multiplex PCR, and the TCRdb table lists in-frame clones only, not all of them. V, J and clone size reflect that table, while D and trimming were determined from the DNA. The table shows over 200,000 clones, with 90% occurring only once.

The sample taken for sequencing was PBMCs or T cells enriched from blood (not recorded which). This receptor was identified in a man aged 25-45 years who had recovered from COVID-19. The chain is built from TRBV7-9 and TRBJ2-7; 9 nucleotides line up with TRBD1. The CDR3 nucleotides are TGTGCCAGCAGTCTCACTCCGGGACAGGGAGACGAGCAGTACTTC. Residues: CASSLTPGQGDEQYF.